This TCR beta chain was observed in a study of T cell responses to AZD1222 COVID-19 vaccine (dated by TCRdb to the early 2020s). Background on the whole study: A total of 230 to 250 trial participants underwent TCR sequencing, of whom 207 received two doses of AZD1222 and some 26 received two doses of the MenACWY control vaccine. Trial participants were enrolled by age into subgroups of 18-55, 56-69 and 70-plus years, and roughly 150, 30 and 60 TCR-sequenced participants, respectively, were included in these subgroups.

Paper-wide results and their limitations: Nearly half of unique spike-specific TCRs reportedly recognized epitopes outside regions mutated in the B.1.351 and B.1.1.7 variants. Conclusions about previously exposed vaccinees were limited because only six AZD1222 recipients were SARS-CoV-2 seropositive at baseline. Because no samples from the day 14 peak response were available, repertoires could be characterized only after the peak T cell response. The 56-69-year group was small, and its depth increase did not reach significance, likely because of low power. A significant rise in spike-specific TCR breadth and depth was observed after two AZD1222 doses relative to day 0 and relative to MenACWY recipients. Participants were mostly white British and included more females than males, and it was suggested by the authors that clonal diversity may have been underestimated. CD4 TCRs associated with the vaccine covered the entire spike protein, and the dominant responses were in regions 160-218 and 743-854.

As for this clone: No cognate antigen has been identified for it. Base-call qualities are not available, and no considerably larger clone is one nucleotide away.

The intended sense of this specimen's time point label: baseline before first vaccination. The treatment or condition label, read with the paper, signifies: meningococcal conjugate vaccine given as trial control. Samples from vaccinated people were obtained from the UK trials COV001 and COV002, which included a single-blind randomized controlled phase 2/3 trial of AZD1222 (ChAdOx1 nCoV-19) in healthy adults. For TCRbeta chain sequencing, PBMC samples from trial participants were taken at day 0 and at day 28 after the second dose. The CDR3 regions of human TCRbeta chains were subjected to immunosequencing. For the original study's pipeline: TCRs in the repertoires were compared against a reference library of SARS-CoV-2-specific TCRs that had been generated with the MIRA antigen-specificity platform. Breadth meant the fraction of unique TCRs that were SARS-CoV-2-associated, whereas depth meant the fraction of total T cells that were SARS-CoV-2-associated. Using the MIRA data, every spike-specific TCR was mapped to the spike region that the TCR reacted to and assigned to either a CD4 or a CD8 class. Log10-transformed breadth and depth values were compared by one-way ANOVA with Sidak's multiple comparisons tests. TCRdb holds this immuneACCESS table with in-frame rearrangements only. Some clones are missing; in checked studies, unresolved V genes explain under half, and the rest has no known cause. V and J calls and clone size follow that table, whereas D and trimming were derived from the DNA. Recorded for this sample are 55,000 to 75,000 clones; about four fifths of them occurred a single time. The ten biggest clones cover around 25% of the sample.

The CDR3 starts with the cysteine, ends with the phenylalanine, and has 15 residues. Here the CDR3 DNA is all that survives: 45 bases in frame from base 1. Germline trimming amounts to 5 bases on V and 5 bases on J, with 12 as the count of junction bases outside the gene matches. Per the germline V gene, MDHEN is the CDR1 and SYDVKM is the CDR2. The rearranged segments are TRBV28 and TRBJ2-7; the junction holds 7 bases that match TRBD2. The TCR sequence derives from an adult in good health. Sequenced here: peripheral blood, sampled on day 0 of MenACWY control vaccination. The CDR3 reads as follows: CASSPPLAASDEQYF. Here is the DNA: TGTGCCAGCAGTCCTCCCCTAGCGGCGTCCGACGAGCAGTACTTC.